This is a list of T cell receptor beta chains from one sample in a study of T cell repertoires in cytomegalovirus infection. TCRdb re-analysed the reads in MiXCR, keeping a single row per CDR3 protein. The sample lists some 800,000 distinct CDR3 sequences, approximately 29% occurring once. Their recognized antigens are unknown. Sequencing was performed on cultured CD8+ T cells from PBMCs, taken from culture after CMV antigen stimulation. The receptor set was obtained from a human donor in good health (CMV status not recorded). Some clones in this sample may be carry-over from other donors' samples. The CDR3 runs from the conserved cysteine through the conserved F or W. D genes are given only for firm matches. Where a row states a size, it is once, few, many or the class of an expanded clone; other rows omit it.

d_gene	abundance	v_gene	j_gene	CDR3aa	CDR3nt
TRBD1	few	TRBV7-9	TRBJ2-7	CASSPDRAYEQYF	TGTGCCAGCAGCCCCGACAGGGCCTACGAGCAGTACTTC
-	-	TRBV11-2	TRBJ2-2	CASTSGRNTGELFF	TGTGCCAGCACCTCGGGACGGAACACCGGGGAGCTGTTTTTT
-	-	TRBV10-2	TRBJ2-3	CAVRRGFTDTQYF	TGCGCCGTCCGTCGGGGGTTCACAGATACGCAGTATTTT
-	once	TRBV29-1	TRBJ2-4	CSVVQRAKNIQYF	TGCAGCGTTGTCCAGAGGGCCAAAAACATTCAGTACTTC
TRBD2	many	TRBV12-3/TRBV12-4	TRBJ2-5	CASSLAGGLETQYF	TGTGCCAGCAGCTTAGCGGGGGGCTTAGAGACCCAGTACTTC
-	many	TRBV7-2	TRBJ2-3	CASSLVSGDPDTQYF	TGTGCCAGCAGCTTAGTGTCAGGGGACCCAGATACGCAGTATTTT
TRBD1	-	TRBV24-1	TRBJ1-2	CATGDPRQGAKGYTF	TGTGCCACCGGTGACCCACGACAGGGGGCTAAAGGCTACACCTTC
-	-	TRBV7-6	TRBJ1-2	CASSLGSGGRGYTF	TGTGCCAGCAGCTTAGGAAGCGGGGGGAGAGGCTACACCTTC
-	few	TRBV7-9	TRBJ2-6	CASSERDTAFSGANVLTF	TGTGCCAGCAGCGAAAGGGACACGGCCTTCTCTGGGGCCAACGTCCTGACTTTC
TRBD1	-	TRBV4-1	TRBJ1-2	CASSQYGQGAFGYTF	TGCGCCAGCAGCCAATACGGACAGGGGGCGTTTGGCTACACCTTC
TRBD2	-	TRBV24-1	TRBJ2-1	CATSSGLAGGLAYNEQFF	TGTGCCACCAGCTCGGGACTAGCGGGGGGACTGGCCTACAATGAGCAGTTCTTC
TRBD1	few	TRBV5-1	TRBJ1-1	CASSYRGLSGYTEAFF	TGCGCCAGCAGCTACAGGGGACTTAGCGGGTACACTGAAGCTTTCTTT
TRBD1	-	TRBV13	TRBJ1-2	CASCFPRGVANYGYTF	TGTGCCAGCTGCTTCCCCAGGGGGGTGGCGAACTATGGCTACACCTTC
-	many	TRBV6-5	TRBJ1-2	CASSYSSSGVGYGYTF	TGTGCCAGCAGTTACTCGAGTTCAGGGGTGGGCTATGGCTACACCTTC
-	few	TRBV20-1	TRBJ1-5	CSARGRPLDSNQPQHF	TGCAGTGCTAGAGGCCGACCACTGGATAGCAATCAGCCCCAGCATTTT
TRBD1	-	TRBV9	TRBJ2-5	CASSPGGSLAETQYF	TGTGCCAGCAGCCCAGGGGGCAGCTTGGCAGAGACCCAGTACTTC
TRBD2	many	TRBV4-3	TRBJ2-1	CASSQDPSGGANEQFF	TGCGCCAGCAGCCAAGATCCTAGCGGGGGGGCCAATGAGCAGTTCTTC
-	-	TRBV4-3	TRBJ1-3	CASSPGHLSGNTIYF	TGCGCCAGCAGCCCTGGACACCTCTCTGGAAACACCATATATTTT
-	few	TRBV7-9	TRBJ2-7	CASSLAGYLEQYF	TGTGCCAGCAGCTTAGCTGGCTACCTCGAGCAGTACTTC
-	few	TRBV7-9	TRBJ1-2	CASSFSAGRQIYGYTF	TGTGCCAGCAGCTTTTCTGCCGGCAGACAGATTTATGGCTACACCTTC
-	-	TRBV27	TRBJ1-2	CASSPRFVYGYTF	TGTGCCAGCAGTCCCCGGTTCGTGTATGGCTACACCTTC
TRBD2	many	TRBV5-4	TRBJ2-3	CASSFPGLAGAGEDTQYF	TGTGCCAGCAGCTTCCCTGGACTAGCGGGGGCGGGTGAAGATACGCAGTATTTT
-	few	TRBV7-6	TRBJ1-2	CASSSSRGYTF	TGTGCCAGCAGCTCGAGTAGGGGCTACACCTTC
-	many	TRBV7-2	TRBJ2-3	CASSLHETELTDTQYF	TGTGCCAGCAGCTTACACGAGACCGAACTGACAGATACGCAGTATTTT
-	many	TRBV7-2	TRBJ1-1	CASSAFPPPLGDTEAFF	TGTGCCAGCAGCGCATTTCCTCCCCCACTTGGGGACACTGAAGCTTTCTTT
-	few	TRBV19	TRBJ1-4	CASSNWSATNEKLFF	TGTGCCAGTAGTAATTGGTCCGCAACTAATGAAAAACTGTTTTTT
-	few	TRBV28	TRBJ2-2	CASTRDLTGELFF	TGTGCCAGCACCCGGGACCTCACCGGGGAGCTGTTTTTT
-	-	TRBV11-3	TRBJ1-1	CASSSRRATEAFF	TGTGCCAGCAGCTCGCGGCGGGCCACTGAAGCTTTCTTT
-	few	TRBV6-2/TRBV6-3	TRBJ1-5	CASSYSAGGQPQHF	TGTGCCAGCAGTTACTCGGCAGGTGGTCAGCCCCAGCATTTT
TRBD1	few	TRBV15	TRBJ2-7	CATSRVPRLPGQGAGEQYF	TGTGCCACCAGCAGAGTGCCTAGACTTCCGGGACAGGGGGCGGGCGAGCAGTACTTC
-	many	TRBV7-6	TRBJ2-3	CASSRDHTDTQYF	TGTGCCAGCAGCCGGGACCACACAGATACGCAGTATTTT
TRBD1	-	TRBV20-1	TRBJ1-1	CSPTGGPTEAFF	TGCAGCCCGACAGGGGGCCCGACTGAAGCTTTCTTT
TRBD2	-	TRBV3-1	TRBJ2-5	CASSYQAGKSQETQYF	TGTGCCAGCAGCTACCAAGCGGGGAAGTCGCAAGAGACCCAGTACTTC
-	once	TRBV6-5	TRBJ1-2	CASSTLRGSNYGYTF	TGTGCCAGCAGTACCTTGCGGGGTTCCAACTACGGCTACACCTTC
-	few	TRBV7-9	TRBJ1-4	CASSPSVNRNEKLFF	TGTGCCAGCAGCCCATCGGTGAATCGTAATGAAAAACTGTTTTTT
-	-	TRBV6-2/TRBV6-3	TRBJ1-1	CASSYGRGRTEAFF	TGTGCCAGCAGTTACGGCCGGGGGCGAACTGAAGCTTTCTTT
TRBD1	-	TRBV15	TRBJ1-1	CATSRDRGLGTEAFF	TGTGCCACCAGCAGGGACAGGGGGCTGGGCACTGAAGCTTTCTTT
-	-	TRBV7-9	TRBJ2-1	CASSTRQSSYNEQFF	TGTGCCAGCAGCACACGACAGAGCTCCTACAATGAGCAGTTCTTC
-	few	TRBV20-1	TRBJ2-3	CSAKQGRRRGPSTDTQYF	TGCAGTGCGAAACAGGGCCGCCGGCGGGGGCCCAGCACAGATACGCAGTATTTT
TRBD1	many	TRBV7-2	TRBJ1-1	CASSLVGQGNTEAFF	TGTGCCAGCAGCTTAGTGGGACAGGGGAACACTGAAGCTTTCTTT
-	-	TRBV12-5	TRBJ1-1	CASGLRVGYTEAFF	TGTGCTAGTGGTTTGAGGGTGGGCTACACTGAAGCTTTCTTT